This T cell receptor (beta chain) is drawn from a study of a mutant IDH1 vaccine in newly diagnosed glioma. Study background: Vaccines began 4-6 weeks after radiotherapy alone, or with temozolomide cycles. Visit V12 was conducted at week 35 as the safety follow-up. Visit V13 came later, at week 47. Those enrolled had earlier been treated with radiotherapy, temozolomide, or both, mostly both.

The time point denotes: week 47, end of study. What each vaccine dose contained was 300 ug of mutant IDH1 20-mer peptide, accompanied by topical imiquimod. Findings of the study overall: Changes in top peripheral clonotypes did not appear linked to pseudoprogression.

Repertoires were generated with immunoSEQ multiplex PCR, while TCRdb's copy carries only in-frame clones and drops some. The sample contains tens of thousands of clones, just under 90% of which appear only once. Details on this clone: Its antigen remains unidentified.

The CDR3 is 17 residues long. Germline V lookup: CDR1 MDHEN, CDR2 SYDVKM. V gave up 8 bases and J gave up 5 bases; unmatched junction bases: 15. This TCR came from a woman in her fifties or sixties with glioma. The V and J genes are TRBV28 and TRBJ2-5; 12 bases line up with TRBD1. The specimen comprised PBMCs, sampled from a glioma patient whose treatment included an IDH1 peptide vaccine. The CDR3 protein is CASHPSRGQGAWETQYF. DNA of the CDR3: TGTGCCAGCCACCCCTCCCGGGGACAGGGGGCCTGGGAGACCCAGTACTTC.